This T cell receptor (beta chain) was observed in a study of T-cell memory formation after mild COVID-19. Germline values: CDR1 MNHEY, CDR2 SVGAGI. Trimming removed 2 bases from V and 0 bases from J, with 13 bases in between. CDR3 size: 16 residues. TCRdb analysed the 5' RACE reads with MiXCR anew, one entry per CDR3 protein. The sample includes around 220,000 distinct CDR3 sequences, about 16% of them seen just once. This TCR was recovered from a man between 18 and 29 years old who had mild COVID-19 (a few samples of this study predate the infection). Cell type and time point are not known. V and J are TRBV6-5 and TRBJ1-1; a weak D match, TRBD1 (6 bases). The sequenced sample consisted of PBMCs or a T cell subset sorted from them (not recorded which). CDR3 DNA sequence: TGTGCCAGCAGTTACGGACAGACCAGCGTGAACACTGAAGCTTTCTTT. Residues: CASSYGQTSVNTEAFF.